The sequence of this TCR beta chain was determined in a study of identical twins. This clonotype was observed a handful of times. The antigen is not known. In TCRdb, the 5' RACE reads were re-called with MiXCR into one record per CDR3 protein. This sample has hundreds of thousands of distinct CDR3 sequences, with around a sixth found just once. All of the donors were Caucasians in good health. Findings and limits, study-wide: Beta clonotypes that were abundant in cord blood contained fewer insertions, a pattern absent from memory repertoires.

V was cut by 0 bases and J by 0 bases, with 6 bases left in between. The CDR3 is 14 residues long. The germline gives CDR1 MNHEY, CDR2 SMNVEV (reference sequence). These data were also filed under a second study, of T cells expressing NK-cell markers. That work contributes: Eight donors were sequenced, of whom seven were HCMV-seropositive, while the remaining one was HCMV-seronegative. Dominant NKG2C+ clonotypes made up about 1.0-7.0% of CD8+ T cells in roughly 6 donors.

The receptor comes from a woman younger than 35 in good health. V is TRBV27 and J is TRBJ2-7; possibly TRBD1 for D (6 bases). Sequences were obtained from PBMCs. The CDR3 spells CASSLSGHSYEQYF. The CDR3, as DNA: TGTGCCAGCAGTTTATCGGGACACTCCTACGAGCAGTACTTC.